What follows are 3 T cell receptor beta chains derived from one specimen sequenced in a study of cytomegalovirus exposure and HLA in healthy donors. PCR amplification relied on 60 Vbeta primers (plus 13 Jbeta primers). Sequencing used immunoSEQ multiplex PCR; TCRdb keeps in-frame clones, though not all of them. This sample has 200,000 to 250,000 clones, with approximately 68% found just once. Specimen: PBMCs. These receptors were collected from a woman younger than 45 in good health and CMV-seronegative.

The rearrangement uses TRBV6-5 and TRBJ1-1; 8 positions agree with TRBD1. The V and J ends lost 2 bases and 11 bases, in that order; junction bases with no gene match: 4. Per the germline V gene, CDR1 is MNHEY and CDR2 is SVGAGI. CDR3 length: 12 residues. The DNA for the CDR3 is TGTGCCAGCAGTTACATCCAGGGGGCGGCTTTCTTT. Protein: CASSYIQGAAFF.

Written as DNA, the CDR3 is TGTGCCAGCAGCCCCTGGACTAGCGGGAGGCGATACGAGCAGTACTTC. This sequence encodes CASSPWTSGRRYEQYF. The chain recombines TRBV14 with TRBJ2-7, with 14 bases that match TRBD2. The V gene end was trimmed by 4 bases and the J gene end by 4 bases; junction bases not matched to a gene: 6. This CDR3 is 16 amino acids long. The germline CDR1 and CDR2 sequences are SGHDN and FVKESK. Supplemented by reference TRBV14 and TRBJ2-7, the full variable domain reads EAGVTQFPSHSVIEKGQTVTLRCDPISGHDNLYWYRRVMGKEIKFLLHFVKESKQDESGMPNNRFLAERTGGTYSTLKVQPAELEDSGVYFCASSPWTSGRRYEQYFGPGTRLTVT.

This chain joins TRBV14 and TRBJ1-2; D possibly corresponds to TRBD1 (5 bases). The CDR3 totals 12 residues. Germline CDR1 SGHDN, CDR2 FVKESK. V was clipped by 3 bases and J by 6 bases, with 8 bases between them. In DNA, the CDR3 is TGTGCCAGCAGCCACCGGGGGGATGGCTACACCTTC. Amino acid sequence: CASSHRGDGYTF.